The sequence of this T cell receptor beta chain was determined in a study of cytomegalovirus exposure and HLA in healthy donors. This clone was detected only a few times. Its antigen is as yet unknown. Mismatch with germline at one junction end may stem from a read error. It was with 60 Vbeta and 13 Jbeta primers that the PCR ran. Profiled with immunoSEQ multiplex PCR; TCRdb holds only in-frame clones, not every one. The table has 130,000 or so clones, approximately 10% seen once. Healthy bone marrow donors supplied every sample. General observations from the study: More clonal expansion characterized HLA-associated TCR beta chains than equally common others in a later analysis.

The CDR3 contains 17 residues. Germline CDR1 and CDR2: MGHDK and SYGVNS. The sequencing input was PBMCs. The chain has TRBV25-1 and TRBJ2-5; 11 nucleotides align to TRBD2. The TCR originated in a woman aged 35 to 49 in good health and CMV-seropositive. The CDR3 bases are TGTGCCAGCAGTGAATGGGGTAGCGGGGGGGTCCAAGAGAACCAGTACTTC. Its translation is CASSEWGSGGVQENQYF.